This T cell receptor (beta chain) stems from a study of early T cells in non-severe SARS-CoV-2 infection. As for the study in general: Sequenced material consisted of bulk RNA (from unsorted whole blood), and chains were unpaired.

As regards this clonotype: Antigen unknown.

Whole-study findings and limits: Matching results from VDJdb favored anti-spike CD8 responses, leaving private and CD4 specificities undetected.

The protocol attached unique molecular identifiers to individual cDNA molecules. MiXCR, run by TCRdb on the 5' RACE reads, gives a single entry per CDR3 protein. The sample carries roughly 62,000 distinct CDR3 sequences, 6.5% to 8.5% recorded once. The receptor was isolated from an adult who was a healthcare worker with PCR-confirmed SARS-CoV-2 infection or an uninfected control (not recorded which). The sequencing sample was made of whole blood.

CDR3 in amino acids: CATSDPTQGAGYTF. CDR3 coding DNA: TGTGCCACCAGTGACCCTACTCAGGGGGCTGGCTACACCTTC. The rearrangement links TRBV24-1 to TRBJ1-2, with TRBD1 identical over 8 bases. The germline V gene encodes CDR1 KGHDR and CDR2 SFDVKD. The CDR3 length is 14 residues. Losses at the gene ends were 4 bases for V and 7 bases for J; bases not matched to a gene: 7.